This TCR beta chain was sequenced during a study of blood T cell repertoires in COVID-19. On the study more broadly: From the United States, Italy and Spain came samples of acute and convalescent COVID-19.

Profiling relied on immunoSEQ multiplex PCR, and the TCRdb table lists in-frame clones only, not all of them. This table holds approximately 330,000 clones, roughly 90% found once. Seattle participants joined during active infection and were tracked over time. CDR3 length: 16 amino acids. The V and J ends lost 6 bases and 4 bases respectively, with 19 bases between them. Germline values: CDR1 MDHEN, CDR2 SYDVKM. Sequencing input: peripheral blood. The rearrangement uses TRBV28 and TRBJ1-3, with D tentatively TRBD1 (6 bases). This clonotype was obtained from a woman between 40 and 50 years old with COVID-19, enrolled during active disease. CDR3 sequence reads: CASRPLQGLGGNTIYF. The CDR3 nucleotides read TGTGCCAGCAGGCCCCTCCAGGGGCTAGGAGGAAACACCATATATTTT.